A selection of T cell receptor beta chains follows, all from one sample in a study of Ad26.COV2.S vaccination and SARS-CoV-2 variants. Here immunoSEQ multiplex PCR was the method, and the copy in TCRdb shows in-frame clones only, minus some. The sample lists some 320,000 clones, roughly 80% occurring once. The sequencing used peripheral blood, collected in a trial of Ad26.COV2.S vaccine versus placebo. These receptors came from a person aged 18-65 years who received the Ad26.COV2.S COVID-19 vaccine or a placebo. Both conserved end residues are part of each CDR3. Each record gives: V gene, clone size, CDR3 length, J gene, D gene, CDR3 protein, CDR3 DNA. D genes are given only for firm matches. The size entry is marked missing in some rows and otherwise reads once, few, many or a size class.

V gene: TRBV11-3; clone size: .; CDR3 length: 14; J gene: TRBJ2-7; D gene: TRBD1; CDR3 protein: CASSSGTGGYEQYF; CDR3 DNA: TGTGCCAGCAGTTCCGGGACAGGGGGCTACGAGCAGTACTTC
V gene: TRBV28; clone size: .; CDR3 length: 14; J gene: TRBJ1-1; D gene: .; CDR3 protein: CASSLRQMNTEAFF; CDR3 DNA: TGTGCCAGCAGTTTACGACAGATGAACACTGAAGCTTTCTTT
V gene: TRBV18; clone size: .; CDR3 length: 15; J gene: TRBJ1-5; D gene: TRBD1; CDR3 protein: CASSPGTGKNQPQHF; CDR3 DNA: TGTGCCAGCTCACCAGGGACAGGGAAAAATCAGCCCCAGCATTTT
V gene: TRBV11-3; clone size: .; CDR3 length: 15; J gene: TRBJ1-4; D gene: .; CDR3 protein: CASSLERHVKEKLFF; CDR3 DNA: TGTGCCAGCAGCTTGGAAAGACACGTTAAGGAAAAACTGTTTTTT
V gene: TRBV5-1; clone size: .; CDR3 length: 14; J gene: TRBJ2-7; D gene: .; CDR3 protein: CASSFDRNSYEQYF; CDR3 DNA: TGCGCCAGCAGCTTCGACAGGAACTCCTACGAGCAGTACTTC
V gene: TRBV18; clone size: once; CDR3 length: 12; J gene: TRBJ2-7; D gene: TRBD1; CDR3 protein: CASSQGQIEQYF; CDR3 DNA: TGTGCCAGCTCACAGGGACAGATCGAGCAGTACTTC
V gene: TRBV5-1; clone size: .; CDR3 length: 16; J gene: TRBJ2-3; D gene: .; CDR3 protein: CASSTQPGLGTDTQYF; CDR3 DNA: TGCGCCAGCAGCACCCAACCGGGACTCGGCACAGATACGCAGTATTTT
V gene: TRBV2; clone size: .; CDR3 length: 12; J gene: TRBJ1-6; D gene: .; CDR3 protein: CASSGGIVGIYF; CDR3 DNA: TGTGCCAGCAGTGGGGGGATCGTCGGCATCTACTTT
V gene: TRBV19; clone size: few; CDR3 length: 15; J gene: TRBJ1-1; D gene: .; CDR3 protein: CASSAKTGMNTEAFF; CDR3 DNA: TGTGCCAGTAGTGCAAAGACAGGAATGAACACTGAAGCTTTCTTT
V gene: TRBV20-1; clone size: .; CDR3 length: 9; J gene: TRBJ1-5; D gene: TRBD1; CDR3 protein: CSAERDRHF; CDR3 DNA: TGCAGTGCTGAACGGGACAGACATTTT
V gene: TRBV6-5; clone size: .; CDR3 length: 13; J gene: TRBJ1-1; D gene: .; CDR3 protein: CASSYSRGPRTFF; CDR3 DNA: TGTGCCAGCAGTTACTCACGGGGCCCTCGCACTTTCTTT
V gene: TRBV3-1/TRBV3-2; clone size: .; CDR3 length: 18; J gene: TRBJ1-5; D gene: TRBD1; CDR3 protein: CASSRGQGPLGSNQPQHF; CDR3 DNA: TGTGCCAGCAGCCGAGGACAGGGGCCTCTCGGAAGCAATCAGCCCCAGCATTTT